The 9 T cell receptor beta chains in this list originate from one sample, sequenced in a study of blood T cell repertoires in COVID-19. TCRdb keeps only in-frame clones here, not all; method: immunoSEQ multiplex PCR. The sample consists of 200,000 or so clones, 82% of them appearing once. Sequencing was done on a sample of peripheral blood. The receptors derive from a human donor with acute or convalescent COVID-19. The donor label of this sample is uncertain.

The gene calls are TRBV24-1 and TRBJ1-5; D is uncertain. The CDR3 contains 13 residues. V gave up 4 bases and J gave up 2 bases, with 5 bases separating them. Germline V gene sequence: CDR1 KGHDR, CDR2 SFDVKD. CDR3 nucleotide sequence: TGTGCCACCAGTGACAGCGGCAATCAGCCCCAGCATTTT. This translates into CATSDSGNQPQHF.

Note on this clone: The sample has other DNA sequences that encode this CDR3 too. The CDR3: CASSPSGVQETQYF. CDR3 DNA sequence: TGTGCCAGCTCACCAAGCGGGGTACAAGAGACCCAGTACTTC. The chain employs TRBV18 and TRBJ2-5, with TRBD2 identical over 7 bases. The V gene's germline CDR1 is KGHSH and CDR2 LQKENI. V shed 2 bases and J 2 bases; nucleotides not matched to a gene: 2. The CDR3 is made up of 14 amino acids.

The rearrangement uses TRBV13 and TRBJ2-3; 8 positions match TRBD2. This CDR3 is built from 16 residues. CDR1 and CDR2 from the germline V gene are PRHDT and FYEKMQ (reference sequence). J lost 6 bases, V lost 5 bases, and 13 bases had no gene match. Here the CDR3 DNA reads TGTGCCAGCAGCGCGAATTTAGCGGGATGGGCGGATACGCAGTATTTT. Translating gives CASSANLAGWADTQYF.

V usage is TRBV6-1 and J usage is TRBJ1-1; possible D gene TRBD1, 5 bases. V was cut by 3 bases and J by 2 bases, with 7 bases left in between. This CDR3 comprises 13 residues. Germline V gene lookup returns CDR1 MNHNS and CDR2 SASEGT. The CDR3: CASSDQGNTEAFF. CDR3 sequence (DNA): TGTGCCAGCAGTGACCAGGGAAACACTGAAGCTTTCTTT.

The chain uses TRBV24-1 and TRBJ2-1, with 11 bases that match TRBD2. V was clipped by 3 bases and J by 6 bases; unmatched bases: 9. Germline CDR1 and CDR2: KGHDR and SFDVKD. This CDR3 has 17 residues. DNA of the CDR3: TGTGCCACCAGTGATGGTATAGCGGGAGGGCCGGGCAATGAGCAGTTCTTC. Translation: CATSDGIAGGPGNEQFF.

This chain's CDR3 is CASSNRDRGIYGYTF. In DNA, the CDR3 is TGTGCCAGCAGCAATAGGGACAGGGGAATCTATGGCTACACCTTC. V usage is TRBV7-8 and J usage is TRBJ1-2; 10 bases fit TRBD1. The trim removed 5 bases at V and 4 bases at J, leaving 7 bases unmatched. Germline assignment: CDR1 SGHVS and CDR2 FQNEAQ. This CDR3 spans 15 amino acids. Drawing the rest from reference TRBV7-8 and TRBJ1-2, the complete variable domain is GAGVSQSPRYKVAKRGQDVALRCDPISGHVSLFWYQQALGQGPEFLTYFQNEAQLDKSGLPSDRFFAERPEGSVSTLKIQRTQQEDSAVYLCASSNRDRGIYGYTFGSGTRLTVV.

The CDR3 protein is CASSPDTIQETQYF. CDR3 coding DNA: TGTGCCAGCAGCCCTGACACAATCCAAGAGACCCAGTACTTC. The chain links TRBV5-5 to TRBJ2-5; no clear D gene. The V end was cut by 4 bases, the J end by 1 base, with 11 bases between. The CDR3 has 14 residues. Germline loops: CDR1 SGHKS, CDR2 YYEKEE (reference sequence).

This clone was recorded at least ten times. The rearrangement uses TRBV6-5 and TRBJ2-5; D is perhaps TRBD1 (5 bases). The CDR3 loop spans 12 amino acids. V was shortened by 7 bases and J by 4 bases, with 10 bases between the two germline ends. Germline V gene sequence: CDR1 MNHEY, CDR2 SVGAGI. This CDR3 is CASNQGSETQYF. Written as DNA, the CDR3 is TGTGCCAGCAATCAGGGCTCAGAGACCCAGTACTTC.

In its sample, this clone was seen once. The chain is built from TRBV6-2 or TRBV6-3 and TRBJ2-5, with 10 bases matching TRBD2. Germline V gene data show CDR1 as MNHEY and CDR2 as SVGEGT. The CDR3 is made up of 11 amino acids. V lost 6 bases to trimming and J lost 14 bases; unmatched junction nucleotides: 6. CDR3 bases: TGTGCCAGCAGCTCCGGGACTAGCGACTACTTC. This encodes CASSSGTSDYF.